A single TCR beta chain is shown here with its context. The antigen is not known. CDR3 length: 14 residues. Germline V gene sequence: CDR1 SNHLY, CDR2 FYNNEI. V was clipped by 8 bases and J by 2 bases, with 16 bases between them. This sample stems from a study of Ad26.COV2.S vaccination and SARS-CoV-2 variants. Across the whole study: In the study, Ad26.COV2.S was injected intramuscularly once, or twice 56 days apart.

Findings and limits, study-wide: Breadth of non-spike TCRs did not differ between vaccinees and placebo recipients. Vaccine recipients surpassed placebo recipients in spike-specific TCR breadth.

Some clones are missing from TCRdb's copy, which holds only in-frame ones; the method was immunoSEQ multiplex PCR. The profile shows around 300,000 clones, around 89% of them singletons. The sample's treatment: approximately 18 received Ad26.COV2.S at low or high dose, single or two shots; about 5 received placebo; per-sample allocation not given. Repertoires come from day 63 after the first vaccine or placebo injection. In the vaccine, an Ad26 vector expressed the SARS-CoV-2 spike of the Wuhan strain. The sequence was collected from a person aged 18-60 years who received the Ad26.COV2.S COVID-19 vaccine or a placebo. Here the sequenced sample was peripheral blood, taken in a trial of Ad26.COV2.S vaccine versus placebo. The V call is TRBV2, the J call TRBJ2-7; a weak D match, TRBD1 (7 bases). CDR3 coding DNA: TGTGCCAGCGCGCTAGGCAGGGGGGCCTACGAGCAGTACTTC. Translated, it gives CASALGRGAYEQYF.